This TCR beta chain was sequenced for a study of cytomegalovirus exposure and HLA in healthy donors. The CDR3 is made up of 15 amino acids. The germline gives CDR1 SEHNR, CDR2 FQNEAQ (reference sequence). Amplification used 60 Vbeta primers and 13 Jbeta primers. Assay: immunoSEQ multiplex PCR; the TCRdb copy retains only in-frame clones and omits some. The sample has 120,000 to 150,000 clones, roughly 87% seen once. This clone was recorded only once. Its ends do not fully match the called genes, so a read error is possible. The rearrangement links TRBV7-9 to TRBJ2-1; D ambiguous. This clonotype was obtained from a woman between 40 and 50 years old in good health and CMV-seronegative. Source material: PBMCs. The CDR3 sequence: CSSSTPRESYNEQFF. CDR3 sequence (DNA): TGTTCCAGCAGCACGCCCCGAGAATCCTACAATGAGCAGTTCTTC.